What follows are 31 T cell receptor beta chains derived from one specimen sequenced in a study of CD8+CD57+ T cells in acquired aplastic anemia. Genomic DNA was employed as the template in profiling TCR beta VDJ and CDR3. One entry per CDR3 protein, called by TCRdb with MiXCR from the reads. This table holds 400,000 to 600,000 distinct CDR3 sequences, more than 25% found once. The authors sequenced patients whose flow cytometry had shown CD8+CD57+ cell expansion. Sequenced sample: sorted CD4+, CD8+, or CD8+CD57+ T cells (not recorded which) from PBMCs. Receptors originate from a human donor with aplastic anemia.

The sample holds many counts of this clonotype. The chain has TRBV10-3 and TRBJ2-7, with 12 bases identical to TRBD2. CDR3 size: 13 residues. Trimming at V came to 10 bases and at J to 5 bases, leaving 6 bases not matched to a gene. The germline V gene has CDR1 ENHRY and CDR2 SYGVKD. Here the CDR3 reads CASKTSGRNEQYF. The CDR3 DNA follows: TGTGCCAGCAAGACTAGCGGGAGAAACGAGCAGTACTTC.

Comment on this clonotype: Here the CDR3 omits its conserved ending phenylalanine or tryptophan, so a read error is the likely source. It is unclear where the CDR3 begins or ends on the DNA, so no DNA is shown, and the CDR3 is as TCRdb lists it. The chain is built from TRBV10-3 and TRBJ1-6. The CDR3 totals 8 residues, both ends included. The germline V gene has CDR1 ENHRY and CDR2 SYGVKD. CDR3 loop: CAISDTDI.

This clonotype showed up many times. The CDR3 here is CASSLSGTVPYEQYF. For the CDR3, the DNA is TGTGCCAGCAGCTTGTCCGGGACGGTACCCTACGAGCAGTACTTC. The chain recombines TRBV7-2 with TRBJ2-7, with D possibly being TRBD1 or TRBD2 (5 bases each). V lost 3 bases and J lost 2, with 14 bases in between. This CDR3 is 15 amino acids long. The germline V gene encodes CDR1 SGHTA and CDR2 FQGNSA.

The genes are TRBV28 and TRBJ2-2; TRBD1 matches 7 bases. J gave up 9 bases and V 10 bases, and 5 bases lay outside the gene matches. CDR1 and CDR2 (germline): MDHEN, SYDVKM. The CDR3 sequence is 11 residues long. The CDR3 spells CATTTGRELFF. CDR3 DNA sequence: TGTGCCACCACGACAGGGCGGGAGCTGTTTTTT.

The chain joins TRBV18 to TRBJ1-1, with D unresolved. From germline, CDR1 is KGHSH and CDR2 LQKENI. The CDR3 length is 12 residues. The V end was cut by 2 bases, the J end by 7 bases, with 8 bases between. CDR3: CASSPLGSEAFF. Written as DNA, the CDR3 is TGTGCCAGCTCACCATTGGGCAGTGAAGCTTTCTTT.

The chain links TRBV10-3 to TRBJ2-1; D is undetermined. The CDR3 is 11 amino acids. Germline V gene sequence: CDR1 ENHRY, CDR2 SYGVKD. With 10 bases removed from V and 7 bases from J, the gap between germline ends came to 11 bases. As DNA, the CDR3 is TGTGCCAGCTCTCGCGCGAATGAGCAGTTCTTC. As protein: CASSRANEQFF.

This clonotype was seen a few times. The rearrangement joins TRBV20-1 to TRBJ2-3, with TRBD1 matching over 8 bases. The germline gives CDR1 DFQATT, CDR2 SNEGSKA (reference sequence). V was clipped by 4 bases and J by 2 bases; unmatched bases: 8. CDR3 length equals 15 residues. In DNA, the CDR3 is TGCAGTGCTACCCAGGACAGGGCCAACACAGATACGCAGTATTTT. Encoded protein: CSATQDRANTDTQYF.

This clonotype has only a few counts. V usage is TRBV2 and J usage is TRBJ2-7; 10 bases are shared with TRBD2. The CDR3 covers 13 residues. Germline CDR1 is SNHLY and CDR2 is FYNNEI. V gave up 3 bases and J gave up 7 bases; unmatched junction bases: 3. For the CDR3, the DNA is TGTGCCAGCAGTGAGGCTAGCGGGGGAGAGCAGTACTTC. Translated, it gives CASSEASGGEQYF.

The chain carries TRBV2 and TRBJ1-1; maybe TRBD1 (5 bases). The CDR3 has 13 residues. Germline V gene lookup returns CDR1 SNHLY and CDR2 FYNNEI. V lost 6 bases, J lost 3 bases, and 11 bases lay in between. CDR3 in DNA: TGTGCCAGCAGACCCGGGGGGGACACTGAAGCTTTCTTT. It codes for CASRPGGDTEAFF.

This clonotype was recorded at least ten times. The CDR3 coding sequence is TGCAGTGCTAGAGATTGGGACAGGGCCCAGCATTTT. It yields the protein CSARDWDRAQHF. This chain joins TRBV20-1 and TRBJ1-5; TRBD1 matches 9 bases. After removal of 0 bases from V and 11 bases from J, the junction contained 2 bases not matched to a gene. Per germline, CDR1 DFQATT and CDR2 SNEGSKA (reference sequence). This CDR3 region has 12 residues.

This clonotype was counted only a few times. The DNA of the CDR3 is TGTGCCAGCAGAACTGGAGGATACAATGAGCAGTTCTTC. Translated, it gives CASRTGGYNEQFF. The chain links TRBV10-3 to TRBJ2-1, with D possibly being TRBD2 (5 bases). V lost 10 bases and J lost 4, with 14 bases in between. Per the germline V gene, CDR1 is ENHRY and CDR2 is SYGVKD. This CDR3 is built from 13 residues.

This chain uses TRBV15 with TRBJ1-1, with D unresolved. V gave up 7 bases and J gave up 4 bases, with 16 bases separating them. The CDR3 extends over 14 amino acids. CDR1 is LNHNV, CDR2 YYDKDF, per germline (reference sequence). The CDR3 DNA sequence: TGTGCCACCATCGAAAAGGGAGGTATCACTGAAGCTTTCTTT. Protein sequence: CATIEKGGITEAFF.

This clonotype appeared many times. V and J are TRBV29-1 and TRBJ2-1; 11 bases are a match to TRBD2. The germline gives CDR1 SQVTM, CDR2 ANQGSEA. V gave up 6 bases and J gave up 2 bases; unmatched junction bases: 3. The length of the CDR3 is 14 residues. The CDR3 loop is CSVGLADTYNEQFF. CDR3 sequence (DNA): TGCAGCGTGGGACTAGCGGATACCTACAATGAGCAGTTCTTC.

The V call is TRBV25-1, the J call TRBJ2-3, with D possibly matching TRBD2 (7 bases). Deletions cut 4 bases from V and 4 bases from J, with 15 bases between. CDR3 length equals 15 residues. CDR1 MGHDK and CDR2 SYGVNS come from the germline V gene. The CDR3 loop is CASSARGGTADTQYF. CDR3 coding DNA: TGTGCCAGCAGTGCTAGGGGGGGGACCGCAGATACGCAGTATTTT.

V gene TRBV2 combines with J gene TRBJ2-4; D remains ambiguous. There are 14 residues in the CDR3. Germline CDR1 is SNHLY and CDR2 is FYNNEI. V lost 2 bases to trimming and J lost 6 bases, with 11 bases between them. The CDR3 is CASSELAVINIQYF. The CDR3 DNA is TGTGCCAGCAGTGAACTCGCGGTTATAAACATTCAGTACTTC. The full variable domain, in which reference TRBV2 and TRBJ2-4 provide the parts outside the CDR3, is EPEVTQTPSHQVTQMGQEVILRCVPISNHLYFYWYRQILGQKVEFLVSFYNNEISEKSEIFDDQFSVERPDGSNFTLKIRSTKLEDSAMYFCASSELAVINIQYFGAGTRLSVL.

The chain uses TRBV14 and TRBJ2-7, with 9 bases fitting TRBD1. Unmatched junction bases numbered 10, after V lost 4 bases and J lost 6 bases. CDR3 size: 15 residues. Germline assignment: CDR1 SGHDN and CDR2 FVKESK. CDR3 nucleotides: TGTGCCAGCAGCCGCCGGACAGGGGAGGATGGCGAGCAGTACTTC. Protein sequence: CASSRRTGEDGEQYF.

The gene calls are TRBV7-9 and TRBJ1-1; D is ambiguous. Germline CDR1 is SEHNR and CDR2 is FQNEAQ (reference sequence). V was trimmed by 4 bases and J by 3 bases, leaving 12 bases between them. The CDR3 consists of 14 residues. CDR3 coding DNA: TGTGCCAGCAGCTCCCCGGGGAGTTACACTGAAGCTTTCTTT. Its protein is CASSSPGSYTEAFF.

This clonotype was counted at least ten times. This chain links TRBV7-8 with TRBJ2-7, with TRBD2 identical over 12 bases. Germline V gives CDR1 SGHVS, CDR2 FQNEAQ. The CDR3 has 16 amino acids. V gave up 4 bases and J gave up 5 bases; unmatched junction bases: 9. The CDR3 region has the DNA TGTGCCAGCAGCTCCAGACCTAGCGGGGGGGCCGACGAGCAGTACTTC. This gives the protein CASSSRPSGGADEQYF.

The CDR3 spells CASSFGGALGEQFF. The CDR3 nucleotides are TGTGCCAGCAGCTTCGGGGGGGCTCTCGGTGAGCAGTTCTTC. V gene TRBV11-1 combines with J gene TRBJ2-1, with TRBD2 matching over 8 bases. V dropped 3 bases and J dropped 9; count of bases not matched to a gene: 7. Germline V gene lookup returns CDR1 SGHAT and CDR2 FQDESV (reference sequence). The CDR3 has 14 amino acids. The variable domain in full, completed from reference TRBV11-1 and TRBJ2-1, reads EAEVAQSPRYKITEKSQAVAFWCDPISGHATLYWYRQILGQGPELLVQFQDESVVDDSQLPKDRFSAERLKGVDSTLKIQPAELGDSAMYLCASSFGGALGEQFFGPGTRLTVL.

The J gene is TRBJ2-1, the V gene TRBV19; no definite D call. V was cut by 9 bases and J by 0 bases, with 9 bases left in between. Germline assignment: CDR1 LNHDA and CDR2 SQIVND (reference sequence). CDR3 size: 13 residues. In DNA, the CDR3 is TGTGCCAGCAAACGGACCTCCTACAATGAGCAGTTCTTC. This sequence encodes CASKRTSYNEQFF.

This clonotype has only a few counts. The CDR3 spells CASSRRGLAGSNEQFF. CDR3 DNA: TGTGCCAGTAGCCGCAGGGGACTAGCGGGAAGTAATGAGCAGTTCTTC. The V call is TRBV19, the J call TRBJ2-1, with TRBD2 matching over 13 bases. The CDR3 is made up of 16 amino acids. Germline V gene sequence: CDR1 LNHDA, CDR2 SQIVND (reference sequence). Trimming removed 6 bases from V and 7 bases from J; junction bases left unmatched: 9.

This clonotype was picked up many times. The CDR3 region has the DNA TGTGCCAGCAGGGGACGGGAATACGAGCAGTACTTC. It codes for CASRGREYEQYF. The chain employs TRBV25-1 and TRBJ2-7; D tentatively reads TRBD1 or TRBD2 (5 bases each). The length of the CDR3 is 12 residues. V gave up 6 bases and J gave up 4 bases, with 10 bases separating them. Germline V gene data show CDR1 as MGHDK and CDR2 as SYGVNS.

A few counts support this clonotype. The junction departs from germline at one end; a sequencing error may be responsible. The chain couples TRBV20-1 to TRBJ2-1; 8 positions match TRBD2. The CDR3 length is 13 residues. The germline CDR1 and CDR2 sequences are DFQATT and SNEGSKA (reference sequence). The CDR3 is CSARWTSYNEQFF. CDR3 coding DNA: TGCAGTGCTAGATGGACTAGCTACAACGAGCAGTTCTTC.

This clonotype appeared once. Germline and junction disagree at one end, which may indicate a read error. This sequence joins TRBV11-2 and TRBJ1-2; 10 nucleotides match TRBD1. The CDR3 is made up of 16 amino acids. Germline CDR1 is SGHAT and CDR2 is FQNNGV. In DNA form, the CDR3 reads TGCGCCAGCAGCTCCTTGTTTGGGACAGGGGACTATGGCTACACCTTC. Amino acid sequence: CASSSLFGTGDYGYTF.

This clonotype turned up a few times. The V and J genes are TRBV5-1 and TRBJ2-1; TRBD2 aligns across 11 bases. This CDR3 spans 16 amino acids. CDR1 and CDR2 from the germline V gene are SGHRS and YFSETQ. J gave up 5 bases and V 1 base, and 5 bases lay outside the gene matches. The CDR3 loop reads CASSLTSGSRHNEQFF. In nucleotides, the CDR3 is TGCGCCAGCAGCTTGACTAGCGGGAGTAGACACAATGAGCAGTTCTTC.

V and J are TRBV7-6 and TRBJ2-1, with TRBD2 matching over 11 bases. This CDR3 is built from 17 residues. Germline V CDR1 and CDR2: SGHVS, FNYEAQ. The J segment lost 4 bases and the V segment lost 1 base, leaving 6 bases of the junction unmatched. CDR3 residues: CASSLEPRTSGYNEQFF. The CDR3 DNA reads TGTGCCAGCAGCTTAGAGCCCCGGACTAGCGGGTACAATGAGCAGTTCTTC.

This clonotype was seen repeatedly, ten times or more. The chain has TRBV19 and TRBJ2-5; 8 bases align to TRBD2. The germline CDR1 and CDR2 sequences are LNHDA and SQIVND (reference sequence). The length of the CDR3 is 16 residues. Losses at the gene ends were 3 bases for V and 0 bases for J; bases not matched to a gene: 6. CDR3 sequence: CASSIRSGGHQETQYF. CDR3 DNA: TGTGCCAGTAGTATCCGCAGCGGGGGACACCAAGAGACCCAGTACTTC.

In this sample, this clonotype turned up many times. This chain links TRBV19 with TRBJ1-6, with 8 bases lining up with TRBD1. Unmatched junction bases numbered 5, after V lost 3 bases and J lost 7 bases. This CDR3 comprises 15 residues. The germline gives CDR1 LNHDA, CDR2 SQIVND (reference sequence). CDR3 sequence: CASSMRPGGNSPLHF. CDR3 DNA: TGTGCCAGTAGTATGCGACCAGGGGGCAATTCACCCCTCCACTTT. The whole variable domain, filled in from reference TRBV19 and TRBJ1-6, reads DGGITQSPKYLFRKEGQNVTLSCEQNLNHDAMYWYRQDPGQGLRLIYYSQIVNDFQKGDIAEGYSVSREKKESFPLTVTSAQKNPTAFYLCASSMRPGGNSPLHFGNGTRLTVT.

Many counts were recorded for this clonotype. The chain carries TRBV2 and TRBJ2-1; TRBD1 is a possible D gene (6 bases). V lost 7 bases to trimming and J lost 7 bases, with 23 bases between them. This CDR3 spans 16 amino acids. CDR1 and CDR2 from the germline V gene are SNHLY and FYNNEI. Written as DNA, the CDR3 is TGTGCCAGCATCGCCCCAGGGGACATAAAAGGGAATGAGCAGTTCTTC. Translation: CASIAPGDIKGNEQFF.

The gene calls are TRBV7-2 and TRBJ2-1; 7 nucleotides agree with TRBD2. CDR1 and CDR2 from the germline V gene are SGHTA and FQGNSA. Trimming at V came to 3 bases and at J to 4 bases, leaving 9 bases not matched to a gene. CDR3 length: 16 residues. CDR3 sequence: CASSLGLREDYNEQFF. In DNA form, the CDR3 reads TGTGCCAGCAGCTTGGGTCTTCGGGAGGATTACAATGAGCAGTTCTTC.

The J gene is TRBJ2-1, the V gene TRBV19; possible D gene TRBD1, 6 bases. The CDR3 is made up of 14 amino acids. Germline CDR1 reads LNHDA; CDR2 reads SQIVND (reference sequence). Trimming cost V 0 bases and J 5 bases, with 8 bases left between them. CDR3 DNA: TGTGCCAGTAGTATAGACGGACAGAACAATGAGCAGTTCTTC. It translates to CASSIDGQNNEQFF.